The 17 T cell receptor beta chains given below trace back to one sample, sequenced in a study of blood T cell repertoires in COVID-19. Clones were sequenced by immunoSEQ multiplex PCR, and TCRdb holds only the in-frame ones, with some missing. The sample gives 200,000 or so clones, 80% to 90% of which show up once; approximately 8.1% is in the top ten. The sequenced sample consisted of PBMCs or T cells enriched from blood (not recorded which). Receptors originate from a woman under 30 who had recovered from COVID-19.

In this sample, this clone turned up a few times. The chain uses TRBV5-1 and TRBJ1-6; TRBD1 matches 7 bases. The trim removed 3 bases at V and 8 bases at J, leaving 5 bases unmatched. Germline values: CDR1 SGHRS, CDR2 YFSETQ. The CDR3 length is 14 residues. The CDR3: CASSSTGMDSPLHF. In DNA form, the CDR3 reads TGCGCCAGCAGCTCGACAGGGATGGATTCACCCCTCCACTTT.

This rearrangement joins TRBV20-1 to TRBJ2-1; 11 bases fit TRBD2. The CDR3 spans 17 residues. Germline assignment: CDR1 DFQATT and CDR2 SNEGSKA (reference sequence). V lost 3 bases to trimming and J lost 4 bases; unmatched junction nucleotides: 11. Here the CDR3 reads CSASLMSGTSGYNEQFF. For the CDR3, the DNA is TGCAGTGCTAGTCTCATGTCCGGGACTAGCGGTTACAATGAGCAGTTCTTC.

This sequence joins TRBV16 and TRBJ1-1; D is unclear. The length of the CDR3 is 13 residues. V lost 5 bases and J lost 2, with 9 bases in between. In germline, CDR1 is KGHSY, CDR2 FQNENV. The CDR3 is CASSNRDNTEAFF. In nucleotides, the CDR3 is TGTGCCAGCAGCAACAGAGACAACACTGAAGCTTTCTTT. Full variable domain (outside the CDR3, taken from reference TRBV16 and TRBJ1-1): GEEVAQTPKHLVRGEGQKAKLYCAPIKGHSYVFWYQQVLKNEFKFLISFQNENVFDETGMPKERFSAKCLPNSPCSLEIQATKLEDSAVYFCASSNRDNTEAFFGQGTRLTVV.

V and J are TRBV5-6 and TRBJ1-2; weak D call: TRBD1 (6 bases). Looked up from germline, CDR1 is SGHDT and CDR2 is YYEEEE. The CDR3 is made up of 15 amino acids. Trimming removed 0 bases at V and 4 bases at J, with 13 bases between. This CDR3 reads CASSLGAGASYGYTF. The CDR3, as DNA: TGTGCCAGCAGCTTGGGGGCAGGGGCGAGCTATGGCTACACCTTC.

The V and J genes are TRBV4-1 and TRBJ1-1; tentative D call: TRBD1 (6 bases). The CDR3 runs to 15 residues. The germline V gene encodes CDR1 MGHRA and CDR2 YSYEKL. The V end lost 4 bases, the J end lost 5 bases, and 17 bases lay between the germline ends. DNA for the CDR3: TGCGCCAGCAGCCGGCAGGGGCGAATAGATACTGAAGCTTTCTTT. It codes for CASSRQGRIDTEAFF.

The chain has TRBV2 and TRBJ1-2; D may be TRBD1 (5 bases). Trimming shortened V by 2 bases and J by 5 bases, and 9 bases separated the two germline ends. The germline V gene encodes CDR1 SNHLY and CDR2 FYNNEI. The CDR3 runs 13 residues. The CDR3 region has the DNA TGTGCCAGCAGTGAACAGGGCCCGTATGGCTACACCTTC. As protein: CASSEQGPYGYTF.

This chain connects TRBV9 to TRBJ1-6; D perhaps matches TRBD1 (5 bases). CDR3 length equals 19 residues. Germline V gene sequence: CDR1 SGDLS, CDR2 YYNGEE. V shed 0 bases and J shed 6 bases, with 22 bases lying between them. The CDR3 sequence: CASSVEGDFWGDSNSPLHF. In DNA, the CDR3 is TGTGCCAGCAGCGTAGAGGGTGATTTTTGGGGGGATAGTAATTCACCCCTCCACTTT. The whole variable domain, filled in from reference TRBV9 and TRBJ1-6, reads DSGVTQTPKHLITATGQRVTLRCSPRSGDLSVYWYQQSLDQGLQFLIQYYNGEERAKGNILERFSAQQFPDLHSELNLSSLELGDSALYFCASSVEGDFWGDSNSPLHFGNGTRLTVT.

This clone was seen only once. The chain recombines TRBV7-9 with TRBJ2-5; no firm D call. This CDR3 has 16 amino acids. Trimming stripped 1 base from V and 3 bases from J, with 15 bases between. Germline CDR1 SEHNR, CDR2 FQNEAQ (reference sequence). CDR3 DNA sequence: TGTGCCAGCAGCTTAGATTCCCGCCAGGAAGAAGAGACCCAGTACTTC. The encoded protein is CASSLDSRQEEETQYF.

On this clone itself: The junction departs from the called germline gene at one end, perhaps through a read error. The rearrangement joins TRBV14 to TRBJ2-3; TRBD2 matches at 7 bases. This CDR3 has 16 amino acids. Germline V CDR1 and CDR2: SGHDN, FVKESK. The CDR3 here is CASSPLSGVGTDTQYF. CDR3 DNA: TGTGCCAGCAGCCCCTTGAGCGGGGTAGGCACGGATACGCAGTATTTT.

V usage is TRBV7-9 and J usage is TRBJ1-3; no reliable D call. The CDR3 consists of 15 residues. Germline values: CDR1 SEHNR, CDR2 FQNEAQ (reference sequence). V shed 1 base and J shed 0 bases, with 7 bases lying between them. The CDR3 region is CASSLGATSGNTIYF. The CDR3 DNA is TGTGCCAGCAGCTTAGGGGCGACCTCTGGAAACACCATATATTTT.

This clone was seen once. The chain combines TRBV6-2 or TRBV6-3 with TRBJ2-7; D gene uncertain. This CDR3 is built from 12 residues. V was clipped by 0 bases and J by 6 bases, with 6 bases between them. Germline CDR1 MNHEY, CDR2 SVGEGT. DNA of the CDR3: TGTGCCAGCAGTTACTCGGCCCGCGAGCAGTACTTC. Translating gives CASSYSAREQYF.

This clone has a single count. The V gene is TRBV5-4, the J gene TRBJ1-1; no firm D call. The CDR3 length is 13 residues. Per the germline V gene, CDR1 is SGHNT and CDR2 is YYREEE (reference sequence). Trimming shortened V by 4 bases and J by 0 bases, and 7 bases separated the two germline ends. The CDR3 DNA reads TGTGCCAGCAGCCTAGACCTGAACACTGAAGCTTTCTTT. Amino acid sequence: CASSLDLNTEAFF.

DNA for the CDR3: TGCGCCAGCAGTCCTACCTCCGGACAGGGCGGTTCTGGCTACACCTTC. Its protein is CASSPTSGQGGSGYTF. This sequence joins TRBV5-1 and TRBJ1-2, with 8 bases that match TRBD1. The CDR3 is made up of 16 amino acids. V shed 5 bases, J shed 7 bases, and the junction held 16 bases outside the gene matches. Germline-derived CDR1 and CDR2 are SGHRS and YFSETQ.

J is TRBJ1-1 and V is TRBV12-3 or TRBV12-4; maybe TRBD1 (5 bases). The CDR3 spans 13 residues. With 3 bases removed from V and 7 bases from J, the gap between germline ends came to 12 bases. DNA for the CDR3: TGTGCCAGCAGTTTGACGGCAAGGGGTGAAGCTTTCTTT. Its protein product is CASSLTARGEAFF.

This clone was detected once. The chain couples TRBV6-5 to TRBJ2-7; 7 positions match TRBD2. CDR1 is MNHEY, CDR2 SVGAGI, per germline. V was pared by 2 bases and J by 1 base, with 2 bases of the junction left unmatched. There are 14 residues in the CDR3. The CDR3 DNA sequence: TGTGCCAGCAGTTACCGGCGGGAGTCCTACGAGCAGTACTTC. Its translation: CASSYRRESYEQYF.

The chain is built from TRBV4-2 and TRBJ2-2; 11 bases fit TRBD2. Trimming removed 0 bases from V and 6 bases from J; junction bases left unmatched: 6. This CDR3 has 17 residues. CDR1 and CDR2 (germline): LGHNA, YNFKEQ. The CDR3 coding sequence is TGTGCCAGCAGCCAAGAAGGGGTAGCGGGGGGGCCCGGGGAGCTGTTTTTT. Protein sequence: CASSQEGVAGGPGELFF.

The V call is TRBV6-5, the J call TRBJ1-2; D might be TRBD1 (6 bases). The V and J ends lost 6 bases and 3 bases respectively, with 8 bases between them. Germline lookup yields CDR1 MNHEY and CDR2 SVGAGI. This CDR3 contains 12 residues. CDR3 nucleotides: TGTGCCAGCAGGACAGGAGACTATGGCTACACCTTC. Its protein is CASRTGDYGYTF.